This TCR beta chain was observed in a study of post-analysis software for immune sequencing data. Trimming left V 6 bases short and J 5 bases short, with 11 bases between. The CDR3 extends over 12 amino acids. CDR1 is DFQATT, CDR2 SNEGSKA, per germline (reference sequence). Findings of the study overall: In patients, TRBV5-6, TRBV5-1 and TRBV20-1 belonged to several TRBV segments found more frequently than in controls.

Concerning this clonotype: Its specificity is not known.

The TCR beta cDNA libraries contained unique molecular identifiers. TCRdb re-analysed the PCR reads in MiXCR, keeping a single row per CDR3 protein. Seen here are hundreds of thousands of distinct CDR3 sequences, 25% to 30% observed once, and the top ten hold approximately 0.6%. The specimen was blood. The rearrangement joins TRBV20-1 to TRBJ2-1; unclear D gene. The receptor was isolated from a girl under 18 with multiple sclerosis. The chain's CDR3 is CSANHGDNEQFF. The CDR3 DNA reads TGCAGTGCGAACCATGGTGACAATGAGCAGTTCTTC.